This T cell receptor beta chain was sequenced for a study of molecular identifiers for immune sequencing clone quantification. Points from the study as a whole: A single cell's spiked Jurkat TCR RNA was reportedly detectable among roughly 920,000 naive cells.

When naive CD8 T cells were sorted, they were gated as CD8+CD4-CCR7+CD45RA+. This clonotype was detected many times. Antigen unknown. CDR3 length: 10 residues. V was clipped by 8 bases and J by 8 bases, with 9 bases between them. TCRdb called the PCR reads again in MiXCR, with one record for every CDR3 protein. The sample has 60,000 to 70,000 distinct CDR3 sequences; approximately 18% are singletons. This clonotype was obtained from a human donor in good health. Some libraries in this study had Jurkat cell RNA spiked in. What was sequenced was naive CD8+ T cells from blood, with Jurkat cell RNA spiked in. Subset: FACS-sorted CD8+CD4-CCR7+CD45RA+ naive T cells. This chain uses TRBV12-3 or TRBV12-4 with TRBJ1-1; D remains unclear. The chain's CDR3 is CASRGGEAFF. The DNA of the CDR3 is TGTGCCAGCCGGGGAGGGGAAGCTTTCTTT.